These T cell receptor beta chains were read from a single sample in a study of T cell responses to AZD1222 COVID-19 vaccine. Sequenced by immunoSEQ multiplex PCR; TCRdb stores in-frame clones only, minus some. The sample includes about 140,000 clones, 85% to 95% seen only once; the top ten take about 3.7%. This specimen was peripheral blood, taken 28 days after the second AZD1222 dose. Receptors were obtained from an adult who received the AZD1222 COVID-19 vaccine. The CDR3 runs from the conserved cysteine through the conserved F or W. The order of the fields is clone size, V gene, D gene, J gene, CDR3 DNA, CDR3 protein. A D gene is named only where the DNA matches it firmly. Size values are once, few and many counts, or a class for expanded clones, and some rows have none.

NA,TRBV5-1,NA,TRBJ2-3,TGCGCCAGCAGCTTGGAGTCCAGGGATGGCACAGATACGCAGTATTTT,CASSLESRDGTDTQYF
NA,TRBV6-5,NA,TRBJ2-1,TGTGCCAGCAGTTACCGCGGGACTCAGCAGTTCTTC,CASSYRGTQQFF
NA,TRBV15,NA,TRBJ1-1,TGTGCCACCAGCAGATGGGAGGGTGGGACTGAAGCTTTCTTT,CATSRWEGGTEAFF
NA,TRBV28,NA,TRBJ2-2,TGTGCCAGCAGTTTAGTACAAAGGGGCGCCGGGGAGCTGTTTTTT,CASSLVQRGAGELFF
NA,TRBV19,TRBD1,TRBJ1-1,TGTGCCAGTAGTACCCCTGACAGGGGGCTTAATAGCGCTTTCTTT,CASSTPDRGLNSAFF
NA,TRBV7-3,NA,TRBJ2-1,TGTGCCAGCAGCTTAAGGGCTAGCGACTACAATGAGCAGTTCTTC,CASSLRASDYNEQFF
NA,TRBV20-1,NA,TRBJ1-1,TGCGGCGGGGCGTTGAACACTGAAGCTTTCTTT,CGGALNTEAFF
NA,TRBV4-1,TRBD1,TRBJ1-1,TGCGCCAGCAGGACCGGGACAGGGTCCCTGAACACTGAAGCTTTCTTT,CASRTGTGSLNTEAFF
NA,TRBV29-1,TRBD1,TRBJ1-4,TGCAGCGTTGACAGGGGGACTAATGAAAAACTGTTTTTT,CSVDRGTNEKLFF
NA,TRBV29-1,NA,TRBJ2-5,TGCAGCGTTGTGGGTTGGGGAATACCCAGGTTGGAGACCCAGTACTTC,CSVVGWGIPRLETQYF
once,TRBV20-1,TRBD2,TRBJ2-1,TGCAGTGCTAGTCCCTACCCGTCGACTAGCGGATCCTACAATGAGCAGTTCTTC,CSASPYPSTSGSYNEQFF
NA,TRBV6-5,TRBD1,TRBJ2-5,TGTGCCAGCAAGATAAGGACAGGGAGACAAGAGACCCAGTACTTC,CASKIRTGRQETQYF
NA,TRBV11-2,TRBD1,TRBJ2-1,TGTGCCAGCAGCCCTGGGACAGGCGACTACAATGAGCAGTTCTTC,CASSPGTGDYNEQFF
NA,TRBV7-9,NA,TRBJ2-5,TGTGCCAGCAGCTCGAGCGTCCAAGAGACCCAGTACTTC,CASSSSVQETQYF
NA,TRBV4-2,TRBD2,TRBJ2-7,TGTGCCAGCAGCCAAGATAAAGGTGGGACTAGGCTTCTCTTC,CASSQDKGGTRLLF
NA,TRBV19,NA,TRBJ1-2,TGTGCCAGTAAGAGGCCGGAAGGGGGCTACACCTTC,CASKRPEGGYTF
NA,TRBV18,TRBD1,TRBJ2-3,TGTGCCAGCTCACCACTCGTTGGACAGGGACTTTCCATGGCGCAGTATTTT,CASSPLVGQGLSMAQYF
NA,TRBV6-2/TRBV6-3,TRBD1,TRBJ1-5,TGTGCCAGCAGTAGGGGAGGGGGCGCGGGTCAGCCCCAGCATTTT,CASSRGGGAGQPQHF
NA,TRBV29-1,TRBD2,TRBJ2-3,TGCAGCGTTGTACTAGCGGGAGGGGAAGATACGCAGTATTTT,CSVVLAGGEDTQYF
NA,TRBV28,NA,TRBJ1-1,TGTGCCAGCAGAACCCCGGTTGGGACTGAAGCTTTCTTT,CASRTPVGTEAFF
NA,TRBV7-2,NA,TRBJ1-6,TGTGCCAGCAGCTCCGATGGGTTGGGTTCACCCCTCCACTTT,CASSSDGLGSPLHF
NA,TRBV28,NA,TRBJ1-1,TGTGCCAGCACCCCGGCGGGCAGGGAAGCTTTCTTT,CASTPAGREAFF